These 27 T cell receptor beta chains were all obtained from the same sample, sequenced in a study of immune heterogeneity within non-small cell lung tumors. Bulk tumor genomic DNA, around 600 ng per sample, was the template. Collection of several biopsies per primary tumor, spaced far apart, took place during surgery. Each patient presented with untreated, newly diagnosed non-small cell lung cancer and received curative surgery. Multiplex PCR amplified the TCR beta CDR3 region. Its first round ran for around 10 cycles with 32 V and 13 J primers. A single record per CDR3 protein comes from TCRdb applying MiXCR to the multiplex PCR reads. The repertoire holds roughly 2,700 distinct CDR3 sequences, with around 41% as singletons. Sequencing was performed on lung tumor tissue. Receptor source: a woman aged 45-59 years with non-small cell lung cancer.

This clonotype was seen more than once but under ten times. The V gene is TRBV9, the J gene TRBJ2-6; D is perhaps TRBD1 (5 bases). CDR1 is SGDLS and CDR2 is YYNGEE in the germline V gene. The CDR3 consists of 19 residues. Trimming shortened V by 3 bases and J by 0 bases, and 19 bases separated the two germline ends. The CDR3: CASSARDSALYSGANVLTF. The CDR3 nucleotides read TGTGCCAGCAGCGCCCGAGACAGTGCCCTATACTCTGGGGCCAACGTCCTGACTTTC.

Remarks on this clonotype: At one end the junction does not follow the germline gene, possibly because of a read error. CDR3 sequence: CVSSEEGVYGYTF. DNA for the CDR3: TGTGTCAGCAGTGAAGAGGGCGTCTATGGCTACACCTTC. The chain recombines TRBV6-1 with TRBJ1-2; D gene uncertain. Germline lookup yields CDR1 MNHNS and CDR2 SASEGT. This CDR3 spans 13 amino acids.

This chain joins TRBV6-2 or TRBV6-3 and TRBJ1-6, with a possible D match to TRBD1 (5 bases). The CDR3 is 15 amino acids. The V end lost 2 bases, the J end lost 7 bases, and 12 bases lay between the germline ends. CDR1 is MNHEY and CDR2 is SVGEGT in the germline V gene. This CDR3 reads CASSYGAFGNSPLHF. CDR3 coding DNA: TGTGCCAGCAGTTACGGGGCCTTCGGGAATTCACCCCTCCACTTT.

Sample share makes this clonotype large (0.1 to 1%). This chain uses TRBV20-1 with TRBJ2-1; 9 bases are a match to TRBD2. The V segment lost 5 bases and the J segment 6 bases; nucleotides outside the gene matches: 11. The CDR3 extends over 15 amino acids. Germline loops: CDR1 DFQATT, CDR2 SNEGSKA (reference sequence). This CDR3 reads CSASPSGVLFNEQFF. The DNA for the CDR3 is TGCAGTGCTTCCCCTAGCGGGGTCCTCTTCAATGAGCAGTTCTTC.

This clonotype is termed large. The J gene is TRBJ2-7, the V gene TRBV5-5; 9 nucleotides line up with TRBD2. Germline CDR1 is SGHKS and CDR2 is YYEKEE (reference sequence). The V gene end was trimmed by 3 bases and the J gene end by 5 bases; junction bases not matched to a gene: 12. CDR3 length: 16 residues. The CDR3 DNA is TGTGCCAGCAGCTCCATAATAACGGGACTAGCAGACGAGCAGTACTTC. Encoded protein: CASSSIITGLADEQYF.

The CDR3 sequence is CASRRTNSPLHF. The CDR3 nucleotides are TGTGCCAGCAGAAGGACCAATTCACCCCTCCACTTT. V is TRBV6-1 and J is TRBJ1-6; D is uncertain. The CDR3 covers 12 residues. With 6 bases removed from V and 7 bases from J, the gap between germline ends came to 7 bases. Germline V gene sequence: CDR1 MNHNS, CDR2 SASEGT.

In this sample, this clonotype is medium-sized. The gene calls are TRBV7-2 and TRBJ2-2, with no clear D. Germline values: CDR1 SGHTA, CDR2 FQGNSA. The CDR3 length is 16 residues. Deletions cut 2 bases from V and 2 bases from J, with 12 bases between. This CDR3 is CASSLWRLGNTGELFF. The CDR3 DNA reads as TGTGCCAGCAGCTTATGGCGGTTAGGTAACACCGGGGAGCTGTTTTTT.

In its sample, this clonotype ranks as medium-sized. The chain joins TRBV4-1 to TRBJ2-4; perhaps D is TRBD1 or TRBD2 (5 bases each). CDR1 and CDR2 from the germline V gene are MGHRA and YSYEKL. V was trimmed by 4 bases and J by 7 bases, leaving 14 bases between them. This CDR3 is built from 14 residues. CDR3 amino acids: CASSLVGERNIQYF. CDR3 in DNA: TGCGCCAGCAGCCTCGTGGGGGAGCGGAACATTCAGTACTTC.

This clonotype was observed once. A much larger clone sits a single nucleotide away, making a read error possible. The chain employs TRBV6-1 and TRBJ2-2; 12 positions agree with TRBD1. Germline V gives CDR1 MNHNS, CDR2 SASEGT. With V trimmed by 8 bases and J by 10 bases, 5 bases remained unmatched. This CDR3 contains 13 residues. As DNA, the CDR3 is TGTGCCAGCGGGGACAGGGGGCGCGTGGAGCTGTTTTTT. Amino acid sequence: CASGDRGRVELFF.

This clonotype was recorded a few times. V and J are TRBV7-6 and TRBJ2-2, with 7 bases lining up with TRBD2. There are 15 residues in the CDR3. The V gene's germline CDR1 is SGHVS and CDR2 FNYEAQ. The ends lost 6 bases at V and 5 bases at J; junction bases unmatched: 9. The CDR3 DNA follows: TGTGCCAGCAGTGATTGGCTAGCGGAGACCGGGGAGCTGTTTTTT. Amino acids: CASSDWLAETGELFF.

Regarding this clonotype: Since a much larger clone is just one base distant, this may be a read error. This rearrangement joins TRBV6-2 or TRBV6-3 to TRBJ1-1; 8 positions match TRBD1. CDR1 and CDR2 (germline): MNHEY, SVGEGT. The CDR3 extends over 11 amino acids. With V trimmed by 7 bases and J by 8 bases, 3 bases remained unmatched. The CDR3 DNA is TGTGCCAGCATGGGGACAGGAGAAGCTTTCTTT. Translated, it gives CASMGTGEAFF.

This clonotype was counted once. V is TRBV6-2 or TRBV6-3 and J is TRBJ1-2; TRBD1 is a possible D gene (6 bases). The CDR3 has 13 amino acids. V gave up 4 bases and J gave up 8 bases, with 14 bases separating them. CDR1 is MNHEY, CDR2 SVGEGT, per germline. In DNA, the CDR3 is TGTGCCAGCAGTTCCCCGGGGGCGCCGGGCTACACCTTC. Residues: CASSSPGAPGYTF.

This clonotype is large within its sample. The rearrangement links TRBV27 to TRBJ1-1; 10 bases fit TRBD1. Trimming at V came to 4 bases and at J to 3 bases, leaving 8 bases not matched to a gene. The germline gives CDR1 MNHEY, CDR2 SMNVEV (reference sequence). The CDR3 extends over 16 amino acids. Here the CDR3 reads CASSSRQGATDTEAFF. CDR3 coding DNA: TGTGCCAGCAGTTCCCGACAGGGGGCGACGGACACTGAAGCTTTCTTT.

The chain employs TRBV12-3 or TRBV12-4 and TRBJ2-3; TRBD2 aligns across 8 bases. The CDR3 extends over 18 amino acids. The CDR3 nucleotides read TGTGCAGCAGCTCCCCCCAATGGCGGGGGGCGGGGGACAGATACGCAGTATTTT. Residues: CAAAPPNGGGRGTDTQYF.

CDR3 coding DNA: TGCAGTGCTATGTTCACCGGGACAGCATACCCCGAGCAGTACTTC. Its protein product is CSAMFTGTAYPEQYF. This rearrangement joins TRBV20-1 to TRBJ2-7; TRBD1 matches at 7 bases. Germline CDR1 and CDR2: DFQATT and SNEGSKA (reference sequence). With 4 bases clipped from V and 6 bases from J, the junction kept 15 bases outside the gene matches. The CDR3 contains 15 residues.

The chain joins TRBV13 to TRBJ1-6; unclear D gene. The V end was cut by 0 bases, the J end by 7 bases, with 10 bases between. Germline-derived CDR1 and CDR2 are PRHDT and FYEKMQ (reference sequence). The CDR3 has 15 amino acids. The chain's CDR3 is CASSLGQGPNSPLHF. As DNA, the CDR3 is TGTGCCAGCAGCTTAGGCCAAGGGCCCAATTCACCCCTCCACTTT.

This clonotype is medium-sized by share. This chain's CDR3 is CASSLADGPAYF. CDR3 coding DNA: TGTGCCAGCAGCTTGGCCGACGGTCCAGCGTACTTC. This chain links TRBV5-5 with TRBJ2-7; no reliable D call. The CDR3 length is 12 residues. The germline CDR1 and CDR2 sequences are SGHKS and YYEKEE (reference sequence). The V and J ends lost 0 bases and 12 bases respectively, with 13 bases between them.

The rearrangement links TRBV28 to TRBJ1-1, with D unresolved. The V gene's germline CDR1 is MDHEN and CDR2 SYDVKM. The CDR3 is made up of 14 amino acids. Trimming cost V 8 bases and J 0 bases, with 13 bases left between them. The DNA of the CDR3 is TGTGCCAGCGAGCGACACCAGATGAACACTGAAGCTTTCTTT. It yields the protein CASERHQMNTEAFF.

Here the CDR3 DNA reads TGTGCCTGGAGTGTACGGGGGGCCGGGGAGCTGTTTTTT. This encodes CAWSVRGAGELFF. The rearrangement uses TRBV30 and TRBJ2-2; 7 bases are shared with TRBD2. The V segment lost 0 bases and the J segment 6 bases; nucleotides outside the gene matches: 1. Germline V gene sequence: CDR1 GTSNPN, CDR2 SVGIG (reference sequence). This CDR3 spans 13 amino acids.

In its sample, this clonotype ranks as large (0.1 to 1%). This rearrangement joins TRBV30 to TRBJ1-6, with 12 positions matching TRBD1. V dropped 8 bases and J dropped 10; count of bases not matched to a gene: 9. This CDR3 has 14 residues. The germline CDR1 and CDR2 sequences are GTSNPN and SVGIG (reference sequence). CDR3 sequence: CAQERGTGGSPLHF. Written as DNA, the CDR3 is TGTGCCCAGGAGAGAGGGACAGGGGGCTCACCCCTCCACTTT.

On this clonotype itself: One base away lies a much larger clone, so this may be a sequencing read error. The chain has TRBV6-1 and TRBJ2-5; 11 bases line up with TRBD2. In germline, CDR1 is MNHNS, CDR2 SASEGT. The CDR3 length is 15 residues. V was pared by 8 bases and J by 7 bases, with 12 bases of the junction left unmatched. CDR3 in DNA: TGTGCCAGCGGCTCCTCAAGGCTAGCGGGAGGGACCCAGTACTTC. Translating it yields CASGSSRLAGGTQYF.

By sample share, this clonotype is medium-sized. The V gene is TRBV12-3 or TRBV12-4, the J gene TRBJ1-6; 8 bases are shared with TRBD1. Trimming took 5 bases from V and 6 from J; bases not matched to a gene: 6. This CDR3 contains 15 residues. The CDR3 nucleotides read TGTGCCAGCAGTCGACAGGGGACCTCTAATTCACCCCTCCACTTT. Translation gives CASSRQGTSNSPLHF.

The J gene is TRBJ1-5, the V gene TRBV15, with D unclear. The CDR3 consists of 17 residues. The ends were cut back, 0 bases at V and 0 bases at J, with 12 bases in the middle. Germline-derived CDR1 and CDR2 are LNHNV and YYDKDF (reference sequence). CDR3 nucleotide sequence: TGTGCCACCAGCAGAGATCAGGCAGACAATAGCAATCAGCCCCAGCATTTT. Its translation: CATSRDQADNSNQPQHF.

Details on this clonotype: A much larger clone sits a single nucleotide away, making a read error possible. V is TRBV27 and J is TRBJ1-1, with D tentatively TRBD1 (5 bases). Germline V gives CDR1 MNHEY, CDR2 SMNVEV (reference sequence). There are 16 residues in the CDR3. CDR3 in DNA: TGTGCCAGCAGTCAGGAGGGGCAGGGAGGGAGGACTGAATCTTTCTTT. Translating it yields CASSQEGQGGRTESFF.

V and J are TRBV12-3 or TRBV12-4 and TRBJ2-3; TRBD2 is a possible D gene (6 bases). There are 14 residues in the CDR3. V shed 6 bases and J shed 1 base, with 11 bases lying between them. CDR3 region: CASSRGFGTDTQYF. The CDR3 coding sequence is TGTGCCAGCAGCCGGGGGTTTGGCACAGATACGCAGTATTTT.

This chain links TRBV2 with TRBJ2-7, with 9 nucleotides matching TRBD1. Germline CDR1 SNHLY, CDR2 FYNNEI. This CDR3 is 14 amino acids long. V lost 6 bases to trimming and J lost 3 bases; unmatched junction nucleotides: 6. In nucleotides, the CDR3 is TGTGCCAGCAGGGGGGACAGGGACGACTACGAGCAGTACTTC. It translates to CASRGDRDDYEQYF.

Within the sample, this clonotype is medium-sized. The V and J genes are TRBV27 and TRBJ1-1, with 9 bases that match TRBD1. Looked up from germline, CDR1 is MNHEY and CDR2 is SMNVEV (reference sequence). This CDR3 has 14 residues. After removal of 6 bases from V and 4 bases from J, the junction contained 6 bases not matched to a gene. DNA of the CDR3: TGTGCCAGCAGATGGGACAGGGCGAGCACTGAAGCTTTCTTT. This translates into CASRWDRASTEAFF.